A selection of T cell receptor beta chains follows, all from one sample in a study of read filtering for tumor transcriptome and immune sequencing. From the reads, TCRdb called clonotypes with MiXCR, one entry per CDR3 protein. The repertoire holds 35,000 to 50,000 distinct CDR3 sequences, with approximately 15% as singletons. Sequencing was done on a sample of a population of CD138-negative cells sorted from bone marrow. These receptors were collected from a donor at least 40 years old with multiple myeloma. The CDR3 runs from the conserved cysteine through the conserved F or W. A D gene is named only where the DNA matches it firmly. Part of the rows lack a size; the others show once, few, many or a class for expanded clones.

abundance,d_gene,j_gene,v_gene,CDR3nt,CDR3aa
many,-,TRBJ2-7,TRBV12-3/TRBV12-4,TGTGCCAGCAGTTTTCAGGCAGGTAAAAGCTCCTACGAGCAGTACTTC,CASSFQAGKSSYEQYF
many,TRBD1,TRBJ2-5,TRBV2,TGTGCCAGCAGGGACAGGGGCTTCCAAGAGACCCAGTACTTC,CASRDRGFQETQYF
many,-,TRBJ1-1,TRBV7-8,TGTGCCAGCACCATAGGCGGGCGGAGCTACATGAACACTGAAGCTTTCTTT,CASTIGGRSYMNTEAFF
many,-,TRBJ1-2,TRBV3-1,TGTGCCAGCAGCAAAGGGCCTACCGGTTATGGCTACACCTTC,CASSKGPTGYGYTF
many,TRBD2,TRBJ2-1,TRBV5-1,TGCGCCAGCACCCCACGGTCACTAGCGGGAGGGTGGCGCAATGAGCAGTTCTTC,CASTPRSLAGGWRNEQFF
many,-,TRBJ2-7,TRBV20-1,TGCAGTGCCCAGAGTTTACATCCTTCCACCCCATACGAGCAGTACTTC,CSAQSLHPSTPYEQYF
many,-,TRBJ2-1,TRBV11-1,TGTGCCAGCAGCTTAGGGACATCTCGCTACAATGAGCAGTTCTTC,CASSLGTSRYNEQFF
-,-,TRBJ1-6,TRBV6-6,TGTGCCAGCAGTCGAAACGGGGGATCACCCCTCCACTTT,CASSRNGGSPLHF
many,-,TRBJ2-3,TRBV7-2,TGTGCCAGCAGCCTTACCCTAGGCGCAGATACGCAGTATTTT,CASSLTLGADTQYF
many,TRBD2,TRBJ2-3,TRBV7-9,TGTGCCAGCAGCTTAGGGATCCCCGGACTAGGATGGGACACAGATACGCAGTATTTT,CASSLGIPGLGWDTDTQYF
many,-,TRBJ2-3,TRBV11-2,TGTGCCAGCGCCGGCGGGAGCACAGATACGCAGTATTTT,CASAGGSTDTQYF
many,-,TRBJ1-5,TRBV7-8,TGTGCCAGCAGCCCCGAGGGGGTACGTGGTCAGCCCCAGCATTTT,CASSPEGVRGQPQHF
many,-,TRBJ1-5,TRBV5-1,TGCGCCAGCAGCTTGCTTGGGTTACGAAATCAGCCCCAGCATTTT,CASSLLGLRNQPQHF
-,-,TRBJ2-1,TRBV6-2/TRBV6-3,TGTGCCAGCGGTACCTACAATGAGCAGTTCTTC,CASGTYNEQFF
many,-,TRBJ2-1,TRBV19,TGTGCCCGATCGACTACCCCGTTTCGGAATGAGCAGTTCTTC,CARSTTPFRNEQFF
many,-,TRBJ1-1,TRBV7-9,TGTGCCAGCAGCTCCCCGTATCAGGGACTGAACACTGAAGCTTTCTTT,CASSSPYQGLNTEAFF
many,-,TRBJ1-1,TRBV7-9,TGTGCCAGCAGCTTAGGGGTTACAGGAGGCGGACCCGGAGCTTTCTTT,CASSLGVTGGGPGAFF
-,-,TRBJ1-1,TRBV12-3/TRBV12-4,TGTGCCAGCAGTTCTTTTTCGGAGGACACTGAAGCTTTCTTT,CASSSFSEDTEAFF
many,-,TRBJ1-2,TRBV6-1,TGTGCCAGCAGTGAGCTGGGTGCTACGGATTGGCCAGACGGCTACACCTTC,CASSELGATDWPDGYTF
-,-,TRBJ1-5,TRBV27,TGTGCCAGCAGCCCGAGTCTTAATCAGCCCCAGCATTTT,CASSPSLNQPQHF
many,TRBD1,TRBJ1-3,TRBV28,TGTGCCAGCAGTTCAACACAGGGGGCTGGAAACACCATATATTTT,CASSSTQGAGNTIYF
many,-,TRBJ1-1,TRBV12-5,TGTGCTAGTGGTCCGACGACAGGCTTGAACACTGAAGCTTTCTTT,CASGPTTGLNTEAFF
many,-,TRBJ1-3,TRBV5-1,TGCGCCAGCAGCTTGAGGGGGGATTTTGGAAACACCATATATTTT,CASSLRGDFGNTIYF
many,TRBD2,TRBJ2-5,TRBV5-6,TGTGCCAGCAGCCAAAGCGGGGGGGAAGAGACCCAGTACTTC,CASSQSGGEETQYF
many,-,TRBJ1-5,TRBV19,TGTGCCAGTATGGGAGGGGAACAGCCCCAGCATTTT,CASMGGEQPQHF
many,-,TRBJ1-1,TRBV7-3,TGTGCCAGCAGCCGATTGGAGGGGGGGGAAGCTTTCTTT,CASSRLEGGEAFF
many,TRBD1,TRBJ1-1,TRBV29-1,TGCAGCGTTGAAGATTGGACAGGGGGGACTGAAGCTTTCTTT,CSVEDWTGGTEAFF
-,-,TRBJ1-1,TRBV18,TGTGCCAGCTCACCACCAACAGCCAGCCCTGAAGCTTTCTTT,CASSPPTASPEAFF
-,TRBD1,TRBJ1-1,TRBV4-1,TGCGCCAGCAGCCAGGGACAGGGGAACACTGAAGCTTTCTTT,CASSQGQGNTEAFF
many,-,TRBJ2-3,TRBV20-1,TGCAGTACCCTAACAGATACGCAGTATTTT,CSTLTDTQYF
many,-,TRBJ1-1,TRBV6-4,TGTGCCAGCAGCGGCACCTTGAACACTGAAGCTTTCTTT,CASSGTLNTEAFF
-,-,TRBJ1-1,TRBV5-1,TGCGCCAGCAGTTTCGGGGGGGGTTTGAACACTGAAGCTTTCTTT,CASSFGGGLNTEAFF
many,-,TRBJ2-3,TRBV20-1,TGCAGTGCTAGCGGGAGTGAGGCAGATACGCAGTATTTT,CSASGSEADTQYF
many,-,TRBJ1-3,TRBV7-9,TGTGCCAGCAGCTTGAGCTCTGGAAACACCATATATTTT,CASSLSSGNTIYF
many,TRBD1,TRBJ2-2,TRBV12-5,TGTGCTAGTGGTCCGGGACAGGTAACCGGGGAGCTGTTTTTT,CASGPGQVTGELFF
medium-sized,-,TRBJ1-1,TRBV20-1,TGCAGTGCAGGGGGGGGCGGGAACACTGAAGCTTTCTTT,CSAGGGGNTEAFF
many,TRBD1,TRBJ2-2,TRBV7-8,TGTGCCAGCAGTCCGGACAGGGCCACCGGGGAGCTGTTTTTT,CASSPDRATGELFF
-,-,TRBJ1-2,TRBV5-1,TGCGCCAGTAGGCTGATCACAGGGCTCTATGACTACACCTTC,CASRLITGLYDYTF
-,TRBD2,TRBJ2-7,TRBV28,TGTGCCAGCAGTTCCCGAGCGGGAGAAACCTACGAGCAGTACTTC,CASSSRAGETYEQYF
many,TRBD2,TRBJ2-1,TRBV10-3,TGTGCCATCAACCCCGGGGGGGTCTCCTACAATGAGCAGTTCTTC,CAINPGGVSYNEQFF
many,TRBD2,TRBJ2-5,TRBV28,TGTGCCAGCAGTTTACTAGCGGGGGGCGGAGAGACCCAGTACTTC,CASSLLAGGGETQYF
many,TRBD1,TRBJ2-3,TRBV6-2/TRBV6-3,TGTGCCAGCAGTTATCCCCTAGGGGGCGCGACAGATACGCAGTATTTT,CASSYPLGGATDTQYF
many,-,TRBJ1-1,TRBV7-9,TGTGCCAGCAGGGGGAGGCAGAATGAAGCTTTCTTT,CASRGRQNEAFF
many,TRBD1,TRBJ2-5,TRBV5-1,TGCGCCAGCAGCTGGGACAGCCAAGAGACCCAGTACTTC,CASSWDSQETQYF
few,TRBD2,TRBJ2-5,TRBV12-3/TRBV12-4,TGTGCCAGCAGTTCGCCCGGCGGGAGGGCGGAGACCCAGTACTTC,CASSSPGGRAETQYF
few,TRBD1,TRBJ2-1,TRBV20-1,TGCAGTGCCGACAGGGAAGCCTCCAATGGGCAGTTCTTC,CSADREASNGQFF
many,-,TRBJ2-1,TRBV20-1,TGCAGTGCTCATCCATGGAGCTCCTACAATGAGCAGTTCTTC,CSAHPWSSYNEQFF
many,-,TRBJ1-1,TRBV20-1,TGCAGTGCTAGGGATCATGCAGGCACTGAAGCTTTCTTT,CSARDHAGTEAFF
-,-,TRBJ2-1,TRBV11-3,TGTGCCAGCAGCTTAATGGCGGTGGACATCTCCTACAATGAGCAGTTCTTC,CASSLMAVDISYNEQFF
many,-,TRBJ1-5,TRBV7-2,TGTGCCAGCAGCTGGGCCCCGAAGGATCAGCCCCAGCATTTT,CASSWAPKDQPQHF
many,-,TRBJ2-1,TRBV6-5,TGTGCCAGCAGTTATCTCGGGGGGCCCAATGAGCAGTTCTTC,CASSYLGGPNEQFF
many,TRBD1,TRBJ1-5,TRBV2,TGTGCCAGCACCGCGTCGCAGTACCGGGACAGGGGGCTTTATCAGCCCCAGCATTTT,CASTASQYRDRGLYQPQHF
-,-,TRBJ1-3,TRBV11-2,TGTGCCAGCAGCTTAAACGGAGCTAGGGGAAACACCATATATTTT,CASSLNGARGNTIYF